This note documents a single T cell receptor beta chain sequence. Its antigen is as yet unknown. V was pared by 5 bases and J by 6 bases, with 18 bases of the junction left unmatched. CDR3 length: 18 residues. The germline gives CDR1 SGHVS, CDR2 FQNEAQ. This entry belongs to a study of cytomegalovirus exposure and HLA in healthy donors. A multiplex PCR was run with 60 Vbeta primers and 13 Jbeta primers. Libraries were prepared by immunoSEQ multiplex PCR; TCRdb keeps only in-frame clonotypes and omits some of them. The data show about 200,000 clones, 80% to 90% seen once. Notes on the study in general: Later findings reportedly placed an Asian-associated ancestry cluster below the approximately 670-donor mean for N-insertions. TCR beta chains numbering under 200 were designated cytomegalovirus-associated.

The receptor was derived from a man younger than 45 in good health and CMV-seronegative. Sequenced material: PBMCs. The chain has TRBV7-8 and TRBJ2-7; TRBD2 agrees at 11 bases. CDR3 bases: TGTGCCAGCAGCCCCCAGGGGACTAGCGGTGCCCTAACGGTCGAGCAGTACTTC. This sequence encodes CASSPQGTSGALTVEQYF.